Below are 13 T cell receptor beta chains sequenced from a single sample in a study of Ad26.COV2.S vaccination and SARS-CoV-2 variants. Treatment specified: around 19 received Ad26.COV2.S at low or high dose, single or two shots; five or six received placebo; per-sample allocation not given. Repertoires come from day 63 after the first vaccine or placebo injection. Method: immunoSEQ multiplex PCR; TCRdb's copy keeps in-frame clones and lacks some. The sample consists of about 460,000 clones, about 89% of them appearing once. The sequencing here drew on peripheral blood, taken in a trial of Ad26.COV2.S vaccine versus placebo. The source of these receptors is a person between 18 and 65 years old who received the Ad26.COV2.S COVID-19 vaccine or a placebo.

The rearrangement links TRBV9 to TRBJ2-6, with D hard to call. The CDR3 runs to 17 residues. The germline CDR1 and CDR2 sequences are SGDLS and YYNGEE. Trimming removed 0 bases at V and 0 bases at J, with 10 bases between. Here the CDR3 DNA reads TGTGCCAGCAGCGTAGGCCAGGATGCCTCTGGGGCCAACGTCCTGACTTTC. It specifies CASSVGQDASGANVLTF.

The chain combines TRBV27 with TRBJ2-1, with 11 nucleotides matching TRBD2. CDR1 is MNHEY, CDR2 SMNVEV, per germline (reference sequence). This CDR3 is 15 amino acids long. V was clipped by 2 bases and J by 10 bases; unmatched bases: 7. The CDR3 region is CASSLRLAGGGEQFF. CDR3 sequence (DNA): TGTGCCAGCAGTTTACGGTTAGCGGGAGGGGGAGAGCAGTTCTTC.

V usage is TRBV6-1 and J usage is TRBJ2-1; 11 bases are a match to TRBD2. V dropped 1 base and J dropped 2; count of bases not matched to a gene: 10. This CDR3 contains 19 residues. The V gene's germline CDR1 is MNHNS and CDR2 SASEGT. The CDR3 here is CASSEEGQLAGATYNEQFF. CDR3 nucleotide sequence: TGTGCCAGCAGTGAAGAAGGGCAACTAGCGGGAGCCACCTACAATGAGCAGTTCTTC.

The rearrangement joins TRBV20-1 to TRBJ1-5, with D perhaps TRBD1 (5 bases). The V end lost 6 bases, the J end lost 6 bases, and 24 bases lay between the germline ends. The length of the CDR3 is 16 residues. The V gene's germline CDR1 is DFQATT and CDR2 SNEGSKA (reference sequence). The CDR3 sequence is CSASYPGAWGSQPQHF. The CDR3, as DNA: TGCAGTGCCAGTTATCCCGGGGCATGGGGTTCTCAGCCCCAGCATTTT.

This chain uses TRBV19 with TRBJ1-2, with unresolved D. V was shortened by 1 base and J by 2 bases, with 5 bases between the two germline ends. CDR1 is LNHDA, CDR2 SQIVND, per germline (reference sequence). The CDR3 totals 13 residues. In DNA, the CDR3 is TGTGCCAGTAGTATAGTGCAGAACTATGGCTACACCTTC. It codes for CASSIVQNYGYTF. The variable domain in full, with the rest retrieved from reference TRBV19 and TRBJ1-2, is DGGITQSPKYLFRKEGQNVTLSCEQNLNHDAMYWYRQDPGQGLRLIYYSQIVNDFQKGDIAEGYSVSREKKESFPLTVTSAQKNPTAFYLCASSIVQNYGYTFGSGTRLTVV.

In DNA form, the CDR3 reads TGCGCCAGCGTCAGAAGTATAGCGGGCAGCTCCTACAATGAGCAGTTCTTC. It yields the protein CASVRSIAGSSYNEQFF. V usage is TRBV5-1 and J usage is TRBJ2-1; TRBD2 matches 7 bases. The CDR3 consists of 17 residues. V lost 7 bases to trimming and J lost 0 bases; unmatched junction nucleotides: 13. Germline V gene sequence: CDR1 SGHRS, CDR2 YFSETQ.

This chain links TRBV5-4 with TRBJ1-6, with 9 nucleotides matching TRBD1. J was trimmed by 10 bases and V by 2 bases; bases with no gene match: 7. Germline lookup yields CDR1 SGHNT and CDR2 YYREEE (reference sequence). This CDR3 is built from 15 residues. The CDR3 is CASSFGGQGGSPLHF. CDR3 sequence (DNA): TGTGCCAGCAGCTTCGGGGGACAGGGAGGCTCACCCCTCCACTTT.

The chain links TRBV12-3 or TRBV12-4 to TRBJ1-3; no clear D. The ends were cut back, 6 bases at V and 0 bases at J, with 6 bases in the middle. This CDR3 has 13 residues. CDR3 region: CASSPASGNTIYF. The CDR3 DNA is TGTGCCAGCAGCCCTGCCTCTGGAAACACCATATATTTT.

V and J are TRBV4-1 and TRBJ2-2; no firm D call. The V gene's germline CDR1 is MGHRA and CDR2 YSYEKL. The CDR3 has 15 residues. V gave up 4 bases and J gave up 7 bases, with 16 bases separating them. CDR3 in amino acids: CASSPPFVVGGELFF. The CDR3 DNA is TGCGCCAGCAGCCCCCCGTTCGTGGTGGGCGGGGAGCTGTTTTTT.

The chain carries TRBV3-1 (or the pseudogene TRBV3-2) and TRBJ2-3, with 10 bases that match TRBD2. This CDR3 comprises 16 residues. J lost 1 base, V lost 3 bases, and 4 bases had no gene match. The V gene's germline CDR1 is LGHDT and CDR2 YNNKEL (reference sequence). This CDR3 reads CASSHSGGWGTDTQYF. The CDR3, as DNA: TGTGCCAGCAGCCATAGCGGGGGGTGGGGCACAGATACGCAGTATTTT.

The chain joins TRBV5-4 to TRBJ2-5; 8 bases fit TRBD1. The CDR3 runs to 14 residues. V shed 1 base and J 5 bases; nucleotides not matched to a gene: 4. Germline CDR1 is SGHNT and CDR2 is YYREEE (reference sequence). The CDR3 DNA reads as TGTGCCAGCAGCTTGCAGGGGGCGAGTGAGACCCAGTACTTC. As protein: CASSLQGASETQYF. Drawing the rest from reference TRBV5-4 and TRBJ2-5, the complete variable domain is ETGVTQSPTHLIKTRGQQVTLRCSSQSGHNTVSWYQQALGQGPQFIFQYYREEENGRGNFPPRFSGLQFPNYSSELNVNALELDDSALYLCASSLQGASETQYFGPGTRLLVL.

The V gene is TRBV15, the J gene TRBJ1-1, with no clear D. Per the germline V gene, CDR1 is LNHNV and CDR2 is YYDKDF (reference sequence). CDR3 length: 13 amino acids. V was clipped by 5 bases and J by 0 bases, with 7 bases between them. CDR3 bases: TGTGCCACCAGCCAGGACGTGAACACTGAAGCTTTCTTT. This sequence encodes CATSQDVNTEAFF.

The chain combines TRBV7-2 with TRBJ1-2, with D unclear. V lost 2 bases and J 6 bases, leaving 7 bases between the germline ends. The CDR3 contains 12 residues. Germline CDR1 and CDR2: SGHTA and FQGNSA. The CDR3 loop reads CASSLMSDGYTF. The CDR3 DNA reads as TGTGCCAGCAGCTTAATGTCGGATGGCTACACCTTC.